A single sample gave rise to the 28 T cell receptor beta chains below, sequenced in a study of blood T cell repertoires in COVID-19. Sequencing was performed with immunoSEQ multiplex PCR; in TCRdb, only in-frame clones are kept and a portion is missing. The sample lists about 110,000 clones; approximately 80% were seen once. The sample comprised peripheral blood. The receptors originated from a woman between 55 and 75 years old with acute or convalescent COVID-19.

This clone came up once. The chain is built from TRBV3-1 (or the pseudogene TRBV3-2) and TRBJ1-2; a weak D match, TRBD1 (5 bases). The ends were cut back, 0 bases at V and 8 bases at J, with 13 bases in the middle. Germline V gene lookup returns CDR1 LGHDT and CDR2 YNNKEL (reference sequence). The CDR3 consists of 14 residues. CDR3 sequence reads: CASSQDFGGLGYTF. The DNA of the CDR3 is TGTGCCAGCAGCCAAGATTTCGGGGGATTAGGCTACACCTTC.

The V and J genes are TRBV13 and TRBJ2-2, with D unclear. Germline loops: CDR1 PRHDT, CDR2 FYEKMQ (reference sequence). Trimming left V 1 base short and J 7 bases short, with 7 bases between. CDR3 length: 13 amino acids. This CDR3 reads CASSLVSGGELFF. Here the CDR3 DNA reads TGTGCCAGCAGCTTAGTTTCGGGCGGGGAGCTGTTTTTT.

The CDR3 DNA reads as TGTGCCAGCAGCCCCCTCTCTTATCGGGGTTCCTACAATGAGCAGTTCTTC. Residues: CASSPLSYRGSYNEQFF. This rearrangement joins TRBV7-6 to TRBJ2-1, with D possibly being TRBD2 (5 bases). V was shortened by 5 bases and J by 1 base, with 18 bases between the two germline ends. This CDR3 has 17 residues. Germline loops: CDR1 SGHVS, CDR2 FNYEAQ. Supplemented by reference TRBV7-6 and TRBJ2-1, the full variable domain reads GAGVSQSPRYKVTKRGQDVALRCDPISGHVSLYWYRQALGQGPEFLTYFNYEAQQDKSGLPNDRFSAERPEGSISTLTIQRTEQRDSAMYRCASSPLSYRGSYNEQFFGPGTRLTVL.

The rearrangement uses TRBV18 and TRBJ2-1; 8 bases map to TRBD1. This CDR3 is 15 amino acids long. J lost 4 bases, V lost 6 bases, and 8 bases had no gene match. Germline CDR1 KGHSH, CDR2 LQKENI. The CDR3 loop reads CASSSLGQAYNEQFF. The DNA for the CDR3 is TGTGCCAGCTCTTCCCTGGGACAGGCTTACAATGAGCAGTTCTTC.

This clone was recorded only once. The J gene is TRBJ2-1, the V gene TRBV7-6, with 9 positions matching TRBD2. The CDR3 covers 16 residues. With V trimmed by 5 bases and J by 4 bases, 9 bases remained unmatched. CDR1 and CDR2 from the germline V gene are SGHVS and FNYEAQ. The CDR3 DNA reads TGTGCCAGCAGCCCTAGAGCGGGGGGAGAATACAATGAGCAGTTCTTC. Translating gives CASSPRAGGEYNEQFF.

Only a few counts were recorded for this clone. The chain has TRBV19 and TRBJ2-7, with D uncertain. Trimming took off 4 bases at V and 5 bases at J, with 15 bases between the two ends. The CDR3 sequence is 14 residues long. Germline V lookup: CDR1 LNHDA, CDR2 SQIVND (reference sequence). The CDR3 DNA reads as TGTGCCAGTAGTACCGATACCGAGTCCAACGAGCAGTACTTC. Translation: CASSTDTESNEQYF.

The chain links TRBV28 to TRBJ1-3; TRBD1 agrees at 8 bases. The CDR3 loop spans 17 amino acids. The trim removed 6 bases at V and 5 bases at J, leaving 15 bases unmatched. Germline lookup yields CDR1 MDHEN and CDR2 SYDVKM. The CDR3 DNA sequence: TGTGCCAGCAGGGAGTCCAGGGGGCAGAGGGGCCGAAACACCATATATTTT. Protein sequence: CASRESRGQRGRNTIYF.

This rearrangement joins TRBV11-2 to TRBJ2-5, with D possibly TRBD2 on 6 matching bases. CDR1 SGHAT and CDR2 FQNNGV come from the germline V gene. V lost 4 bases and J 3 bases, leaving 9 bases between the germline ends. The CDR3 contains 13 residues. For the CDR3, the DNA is TGTGCCAGCAGCTCGGGACTCAAAGAGACCCAGTACTTC. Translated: CASSSGLKETQYF.

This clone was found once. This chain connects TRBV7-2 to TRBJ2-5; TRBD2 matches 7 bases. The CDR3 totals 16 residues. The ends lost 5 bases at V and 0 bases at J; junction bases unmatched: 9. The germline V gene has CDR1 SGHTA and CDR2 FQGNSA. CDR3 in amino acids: CASSAGSGVYQETQYF. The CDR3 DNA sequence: TGTGCCAGCAGCGCCGGGAGCGGGGTTTACCAAGAGACCCAGTACTTC.

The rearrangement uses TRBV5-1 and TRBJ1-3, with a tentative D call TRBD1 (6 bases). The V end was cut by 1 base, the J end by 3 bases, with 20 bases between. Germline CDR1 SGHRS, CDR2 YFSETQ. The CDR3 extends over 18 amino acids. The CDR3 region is CASSLLPWDTQFGNTIYF. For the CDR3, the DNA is TGCGCCAGCAGCTTGCTCCCTTGGGACACACAATTTGGAAACACCATATATTTT. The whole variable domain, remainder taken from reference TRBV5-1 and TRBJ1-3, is KAGVTQTPRYLIKTRGQQVTLSCSPISGHRSVSWYQQTPGQGLQFLFEYFSETQRNKGNFPGRFSGRQFSNSRSEMNVSTLELGDSALYLCASSLLPWDTQFGNTIYFGEGSWLTVV.

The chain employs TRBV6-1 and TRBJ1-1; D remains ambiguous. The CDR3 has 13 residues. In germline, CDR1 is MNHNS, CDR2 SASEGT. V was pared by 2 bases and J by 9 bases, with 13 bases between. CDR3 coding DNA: TGTGCCAGCAGTGAAACTTCGGGAACTCAAGCTTTCTTT. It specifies CASSETSGTQAFF.

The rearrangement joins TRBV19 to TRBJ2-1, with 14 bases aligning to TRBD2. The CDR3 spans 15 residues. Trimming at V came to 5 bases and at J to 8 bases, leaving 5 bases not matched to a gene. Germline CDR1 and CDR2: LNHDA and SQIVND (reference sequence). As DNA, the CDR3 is TGTGCCAGTAGTCGACTAGCGGGAGGGCCCGATGAGCAGTTCTTC. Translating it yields CASSRLAGGPDEQFF. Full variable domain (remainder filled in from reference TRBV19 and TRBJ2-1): DGGITQSPKYLFRKEGQNVTLSCEQNLNHDAMYWYRQDPGQGLRLIYYSQIVNDFQKGDIAEGYSVSREKKESFPLTVTSAQKNPTAFYLCASSRLAGGPDEQFFGPGTRLTVL.

The CDR3 sequence: CASSVDRTSGYNEQFF. As DNA, the CDR3 is TGTGCCAGCAGCGTAGACCGGACTAGCGGATACAATGAGCAGTTCTTC. The chain couples TRBV9 to TRBJ2-1; 10 bases map to TRBD2. V was pared by 0 bases and J by 4 bases, with 4 bases of the junction left unmatched. There are 16 residues in the CDR3. Germline-derived CDR1 and CDR2 are SGDLS and YYNGEE.

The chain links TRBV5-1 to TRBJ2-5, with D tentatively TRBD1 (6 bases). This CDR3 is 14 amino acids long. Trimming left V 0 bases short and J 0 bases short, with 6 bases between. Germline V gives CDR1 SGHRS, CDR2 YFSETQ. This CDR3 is CASSLGTDQETQYF. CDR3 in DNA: TGCGCCAGCAGCTTGGGGACAGACCAAGAGACCCAGTACTTC.

CDR3 amino acids: CASSRTGVSYEQYF. DNA of the CDR3: TGTGCCAGCAGCCGGACAGGGGTCTCCTACGAGCAGTACTTC. The chain recombines TRBV6-2 or TRBV6-3 with TRBJ2-7; 9 nucleotides align to TRBD1. Germline loops: CDR1 MNHEY, CDR2 SVGEGT. The CDR3 loop spans 14 amino acids. With 6 bases clipped from V and 0 bases from J, the junction kept 3 bases outside the gene matches.

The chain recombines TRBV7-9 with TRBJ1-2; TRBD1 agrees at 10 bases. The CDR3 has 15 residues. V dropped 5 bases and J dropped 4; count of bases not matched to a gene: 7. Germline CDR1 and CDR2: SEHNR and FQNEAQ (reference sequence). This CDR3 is CASSMGTGDSYGYTF. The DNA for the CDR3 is TGTGCCAGCAGCATGGGGACAGGGGACAGCTATGGCTACACCTTC. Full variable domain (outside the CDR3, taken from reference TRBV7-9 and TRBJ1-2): DTGVSQNPRHKITKRGQNVTFRCDPISEHNRLYWYRQTLGQGPEFLTYFQNEAQLEKSRLLSDRFSAERPKGSFSTLEIQRTEQGDSAMYLCASSMGTGDSYGYTFGSGTRLTVV.

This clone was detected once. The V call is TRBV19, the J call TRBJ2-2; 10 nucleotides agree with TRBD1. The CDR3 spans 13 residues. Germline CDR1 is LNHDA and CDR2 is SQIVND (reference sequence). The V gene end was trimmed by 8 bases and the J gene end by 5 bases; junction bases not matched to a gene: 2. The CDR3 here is CASRDRGTGELFF. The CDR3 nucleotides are TGTGCCAGTCGGGACAGGGGTACCGGGGAGCTGTTTTTT.

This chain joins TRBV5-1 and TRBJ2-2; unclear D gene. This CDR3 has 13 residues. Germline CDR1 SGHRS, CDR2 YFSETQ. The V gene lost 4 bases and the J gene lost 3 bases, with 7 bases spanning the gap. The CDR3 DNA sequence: TGCGCCAGCAGCCCCCTTTACACCGGGGAGCTGTTTTTT. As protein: CASSPLYTGELFF.

The CDR3 is CASSLASGTSTDTQYF. The CDR3 DNA reads TGTGCCAGCAGTCTGGCTTCAGGGACAAGCACAGATACGCAGTATTTT. V gene TRBV27 combines with J gene TRBJ2-3; possible D gene TRBD1, 6 bases. Trimming cost V 5 bases and J 0 bases, with 15 bases left between them. Germline V CDR1 and CDR2: MNHEY, SMNVEV (reference sequence). This CDR3 region has 16 residues.

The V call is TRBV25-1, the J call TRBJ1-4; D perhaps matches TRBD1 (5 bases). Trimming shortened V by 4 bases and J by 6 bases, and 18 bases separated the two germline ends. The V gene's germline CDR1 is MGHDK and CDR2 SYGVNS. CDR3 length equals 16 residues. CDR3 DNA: TGTGCCAGCAGTGCTGGGAGGGAGGGGATTCATGAAAAACTGTTTTTT. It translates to CASSAGREGIHEKLFF.

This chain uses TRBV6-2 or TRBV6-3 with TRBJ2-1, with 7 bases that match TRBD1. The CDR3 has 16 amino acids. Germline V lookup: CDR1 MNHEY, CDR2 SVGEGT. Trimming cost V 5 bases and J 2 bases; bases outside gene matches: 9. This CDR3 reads CASSTKGAIPYNEQFF. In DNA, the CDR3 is TGTGCCAGCAGTACCAAGGGGGCCATTCCCTACAATGAGCAGTTCTTC.

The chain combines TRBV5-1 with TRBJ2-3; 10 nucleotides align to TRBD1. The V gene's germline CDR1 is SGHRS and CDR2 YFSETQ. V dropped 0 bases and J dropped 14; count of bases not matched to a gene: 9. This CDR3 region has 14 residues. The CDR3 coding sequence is TGCGCCAGCAGCTTGGCTTTGGACAGGGGGGGTGTGTATTTT. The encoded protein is CASSLALDRGGVYF.

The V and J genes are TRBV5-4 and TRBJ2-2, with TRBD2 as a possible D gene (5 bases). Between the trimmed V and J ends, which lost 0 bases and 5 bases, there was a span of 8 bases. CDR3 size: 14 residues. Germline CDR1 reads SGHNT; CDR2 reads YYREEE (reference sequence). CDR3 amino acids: CASSLGGKTGELFF. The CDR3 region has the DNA TGTGCCAGCAGCTTGGGAGGGAAGACCGGGGAGCTGTTTTTT.

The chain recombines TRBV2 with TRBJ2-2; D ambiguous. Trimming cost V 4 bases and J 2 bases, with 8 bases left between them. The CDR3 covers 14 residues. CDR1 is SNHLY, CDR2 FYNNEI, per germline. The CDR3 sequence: CASSVSINTGELFF. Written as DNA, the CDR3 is TGTGCCAGCAGTGTTAGCATCAACACCGGGGAGCTGTTTTTT.

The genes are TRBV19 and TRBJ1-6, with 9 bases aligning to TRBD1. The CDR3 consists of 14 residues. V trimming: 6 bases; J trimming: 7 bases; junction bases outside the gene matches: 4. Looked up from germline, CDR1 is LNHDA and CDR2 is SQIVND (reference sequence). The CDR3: CASRRTGENSPLHF. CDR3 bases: TGTGCCAGTAGGAGGACAGGGGAAAATTCACCCCTCCACTTT.

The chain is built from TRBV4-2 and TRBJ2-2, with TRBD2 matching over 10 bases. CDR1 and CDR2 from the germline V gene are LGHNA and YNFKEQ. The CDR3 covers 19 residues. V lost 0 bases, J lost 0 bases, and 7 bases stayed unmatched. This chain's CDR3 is CASSQEGAGGSANTGELFF. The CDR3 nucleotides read TGTGCCAGCAGCCAAGAGGGAGCGGGGGGGTCCGCGAACACCGGGGAGCTGTTTTTT.

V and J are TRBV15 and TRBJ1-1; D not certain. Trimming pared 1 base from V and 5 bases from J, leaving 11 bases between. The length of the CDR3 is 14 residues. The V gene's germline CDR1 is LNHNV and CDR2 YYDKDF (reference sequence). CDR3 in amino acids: CATSRAGVRTEAFF. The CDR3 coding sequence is TGTGCCACCAGCAGAGCCGGGGTACGGACTGAAGCTTTCTTT.

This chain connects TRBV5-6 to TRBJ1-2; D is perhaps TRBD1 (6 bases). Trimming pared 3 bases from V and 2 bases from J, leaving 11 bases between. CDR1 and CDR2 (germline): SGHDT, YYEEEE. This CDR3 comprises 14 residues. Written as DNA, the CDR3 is TGTGCCAGCAGCTATGGACAGAGCAACTATGGCTACACCTTC. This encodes CASSYGQSNYGYTF.